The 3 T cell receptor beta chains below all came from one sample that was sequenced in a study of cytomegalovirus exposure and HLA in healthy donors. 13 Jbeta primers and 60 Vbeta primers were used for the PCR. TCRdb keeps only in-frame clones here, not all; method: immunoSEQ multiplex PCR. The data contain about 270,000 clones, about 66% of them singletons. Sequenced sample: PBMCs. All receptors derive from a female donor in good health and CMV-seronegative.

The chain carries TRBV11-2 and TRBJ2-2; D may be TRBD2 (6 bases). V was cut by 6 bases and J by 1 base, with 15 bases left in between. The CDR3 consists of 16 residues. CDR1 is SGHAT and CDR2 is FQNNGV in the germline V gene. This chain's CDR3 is CASSSGRIRNTGELFF. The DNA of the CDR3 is TGTGCCAGCAGTTCCGGGAGAATCCGGAACACCGGGGAGCTGTTTTTT.

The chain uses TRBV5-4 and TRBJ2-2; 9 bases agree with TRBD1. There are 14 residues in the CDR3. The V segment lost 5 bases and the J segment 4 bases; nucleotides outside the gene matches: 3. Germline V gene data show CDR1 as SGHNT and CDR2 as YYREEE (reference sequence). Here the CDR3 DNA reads TGTGCCAGCAGACGGGACAGGGCCACCGGGGAGCTGTTTTTT. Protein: CASRRDRATGELFF. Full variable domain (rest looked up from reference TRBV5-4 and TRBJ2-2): ETGVTQSPTHLIKTRGQQVTLRCSSQSGHNTVSWYQQALGQGPQFIFQYYREEENGRGNFPPRFSGLQFPNYSSELNVNALELDDSALYLCASRRDRATGELFFGEGSRLTVL.

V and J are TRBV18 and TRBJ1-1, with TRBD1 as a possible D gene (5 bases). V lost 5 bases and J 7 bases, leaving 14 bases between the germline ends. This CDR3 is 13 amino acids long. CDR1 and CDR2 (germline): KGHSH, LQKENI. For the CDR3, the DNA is TGTGCCAGCTCAGTTGGGACTGAGAATGAAGCTTTCTTT. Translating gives CASSVGTENEAFF.